This T cell receptor (beta chain) stems from a study of OX40 agonist ivuxolimab in advanced cancers. Across the whole study: Patients received ivuxolimab, an agonistic anti-OX40 (CD134) antibody.

There are 16 residues in the CDR3. Germline CDR1 is SGHRS and CDR2 is YFSETQ. Trimming took 3 bases from V and 2 from J; bases not matched to a gene: 8. In its sample, this clone was seen once. Sequencing was performed with immunoSEQ multiplex PCR; in TCRdb, only in-frame clones are kept and a portion is missing. The sample shows tens of thousands of clones, 70% to 90% of them seen only once. This receptor was identified in an adult with an advanced solid tumor such as melanoma, head and neck, liver or kidney cancer. The sequenced sample was CD4+ or CD8+ T cells sorted from blood, obtained in a trial of the OX40 agonist ivuxolimab. This sequence joins TRBV5-1 and TRBJ2-5, with TRBD1 identical over 9 bases. CDR3 region: CASSSQLGQGQETQYF. The CDR3 nucleotides read TGCGCCAGCAGCTCACAACTGGGACAGGGTCAAGAGACCCAGTACTTC.